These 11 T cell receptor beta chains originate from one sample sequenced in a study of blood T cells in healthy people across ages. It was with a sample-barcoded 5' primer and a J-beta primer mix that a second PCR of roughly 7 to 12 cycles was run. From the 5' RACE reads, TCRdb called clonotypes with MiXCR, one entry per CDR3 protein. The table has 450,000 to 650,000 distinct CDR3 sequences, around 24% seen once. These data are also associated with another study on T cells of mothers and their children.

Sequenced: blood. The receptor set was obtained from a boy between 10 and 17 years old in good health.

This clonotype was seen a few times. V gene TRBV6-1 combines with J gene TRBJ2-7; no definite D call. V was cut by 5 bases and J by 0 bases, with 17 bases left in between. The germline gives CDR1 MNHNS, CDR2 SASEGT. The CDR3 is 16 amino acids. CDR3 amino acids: CASSPKLRPNSYEQYF. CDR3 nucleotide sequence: TGTGCCAGCAGTCCGAAGCTGCGTCCTAACTCCTACGAGCAGTACTTC.

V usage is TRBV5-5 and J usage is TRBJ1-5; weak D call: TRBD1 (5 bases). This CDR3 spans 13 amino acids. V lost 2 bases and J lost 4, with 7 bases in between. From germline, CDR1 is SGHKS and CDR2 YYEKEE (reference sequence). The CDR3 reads CASSFEGNQPQHF. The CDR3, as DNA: TGTGCCAGCAGCTTTGAGGGGAATCAGCCCCAGCATTTT.

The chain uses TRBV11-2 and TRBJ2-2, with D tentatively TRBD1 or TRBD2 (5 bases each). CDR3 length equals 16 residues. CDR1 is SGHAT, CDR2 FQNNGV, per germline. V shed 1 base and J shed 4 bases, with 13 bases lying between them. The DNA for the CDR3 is TGTGCCAGCAGCTTAGCCCTGGGACCGACCACCGGGGAGCTGTTTTTT. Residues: CASSLALGPTTGELFF.

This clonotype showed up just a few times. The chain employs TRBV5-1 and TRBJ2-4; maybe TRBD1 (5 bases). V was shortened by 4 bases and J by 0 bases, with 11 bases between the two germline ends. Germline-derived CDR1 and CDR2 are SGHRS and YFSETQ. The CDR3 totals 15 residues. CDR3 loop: CASSTETGAKNIQYF. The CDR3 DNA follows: TGCGCCAGCAGCACAGAAACAGGAGCCAAAAACATTCAGTACTTC.

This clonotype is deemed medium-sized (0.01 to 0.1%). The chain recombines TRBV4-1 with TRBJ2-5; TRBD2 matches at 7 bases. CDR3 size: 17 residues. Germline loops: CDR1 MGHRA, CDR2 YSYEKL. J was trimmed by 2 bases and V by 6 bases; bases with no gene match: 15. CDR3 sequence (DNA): TGCGCCAGCAGTCAATACTGGGCTAGCGGAGCTCAAGAGACCCAGTACTTC. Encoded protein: CASSQYWASGAQETQYF.

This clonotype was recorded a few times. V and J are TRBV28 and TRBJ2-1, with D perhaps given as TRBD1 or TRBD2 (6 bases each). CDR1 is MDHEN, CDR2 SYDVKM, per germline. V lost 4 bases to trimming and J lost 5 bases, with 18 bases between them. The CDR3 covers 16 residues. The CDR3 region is CASSWYLSGEDNEQFF. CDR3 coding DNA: TGTGCCAGCAGTTGGTATCTGTCAGGGGAGGACAATGAGCAGTTCTTC.

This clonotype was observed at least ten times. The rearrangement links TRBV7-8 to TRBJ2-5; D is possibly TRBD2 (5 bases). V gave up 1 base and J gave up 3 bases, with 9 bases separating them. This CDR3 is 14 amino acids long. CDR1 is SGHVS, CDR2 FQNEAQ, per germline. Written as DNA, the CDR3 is TGTGCCAGCAGCTTAGGGCCGGGAAAAGAGACCCAGTACTTC. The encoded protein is CASSLGPGKETQYF.

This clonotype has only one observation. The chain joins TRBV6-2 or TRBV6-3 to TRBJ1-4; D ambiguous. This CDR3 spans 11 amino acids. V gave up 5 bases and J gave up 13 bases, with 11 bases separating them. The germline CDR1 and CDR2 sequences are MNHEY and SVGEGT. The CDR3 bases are TGTGCCAGCAGTCGGACGGGGATACTGTTTTTT. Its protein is CASSRTGILFF.

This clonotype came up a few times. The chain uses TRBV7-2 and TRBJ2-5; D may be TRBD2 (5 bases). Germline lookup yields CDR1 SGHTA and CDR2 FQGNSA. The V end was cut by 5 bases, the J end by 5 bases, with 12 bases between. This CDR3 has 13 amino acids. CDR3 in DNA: TGTGCCAGCAGCCCCCGGTCGGGGGAGACCCAGTACTTC. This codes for CASSPRSGETQYF.

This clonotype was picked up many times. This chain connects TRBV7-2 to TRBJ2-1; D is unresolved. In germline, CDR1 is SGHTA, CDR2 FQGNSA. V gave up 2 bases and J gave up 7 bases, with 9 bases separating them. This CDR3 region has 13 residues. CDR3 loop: CASSLFGWNEQFF. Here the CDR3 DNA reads TGTGCCAGCAGCTTATTTGGATGGAATGAGCAGTTCTTC.

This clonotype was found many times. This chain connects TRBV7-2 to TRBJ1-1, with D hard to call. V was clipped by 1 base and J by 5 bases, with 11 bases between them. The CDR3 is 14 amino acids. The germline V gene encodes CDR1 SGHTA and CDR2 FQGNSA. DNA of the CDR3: TGTGCCAGCAGCTTAGAGGTAGTTTGGACTGAAGCTTTCTTT. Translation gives CASSLEVVWTEAFF.